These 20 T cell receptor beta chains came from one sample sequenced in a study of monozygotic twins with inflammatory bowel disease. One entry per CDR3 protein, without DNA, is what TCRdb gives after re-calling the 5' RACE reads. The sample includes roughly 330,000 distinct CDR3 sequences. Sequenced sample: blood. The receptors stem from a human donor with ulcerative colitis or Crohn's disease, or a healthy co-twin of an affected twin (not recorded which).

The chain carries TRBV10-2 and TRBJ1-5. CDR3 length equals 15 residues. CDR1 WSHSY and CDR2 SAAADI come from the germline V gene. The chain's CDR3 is CASSEYGPENQPQHF.

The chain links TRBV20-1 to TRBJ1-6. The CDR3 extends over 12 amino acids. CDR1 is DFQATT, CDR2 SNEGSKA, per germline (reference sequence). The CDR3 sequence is CSARSYNSPLHF.

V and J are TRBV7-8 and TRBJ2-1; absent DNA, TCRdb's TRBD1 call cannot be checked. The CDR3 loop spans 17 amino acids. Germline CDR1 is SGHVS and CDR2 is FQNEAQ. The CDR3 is CASSQYPRTGGADEHFF. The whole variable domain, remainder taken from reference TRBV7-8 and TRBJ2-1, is GAGVSQSPRYKVAKRGQDVALRCDPISGHVSLFWYQQALGQGPEFLTYFQNEAQLDKSGLPSDRFFAERPEGSVSTLKIQRTQQEDSAVYLCASSQYPRTGGADEHFFGPGTRLTVL.

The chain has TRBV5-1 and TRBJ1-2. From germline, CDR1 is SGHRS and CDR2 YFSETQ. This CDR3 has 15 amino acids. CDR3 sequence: CASSSDAASNYGYTF.

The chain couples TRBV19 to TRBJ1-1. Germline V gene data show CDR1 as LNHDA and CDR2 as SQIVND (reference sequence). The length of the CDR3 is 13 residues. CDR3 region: CASSISENTEAFF.

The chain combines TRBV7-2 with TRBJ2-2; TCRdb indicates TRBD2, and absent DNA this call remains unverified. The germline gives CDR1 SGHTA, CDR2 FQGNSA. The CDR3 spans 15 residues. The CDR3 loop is CASRGAGSNTGELFF.

CDR3 residues: CAISGTARGETQYF. V and J are TRBV10-3 and TRBJ2-5; TCRdb names TRBD1, which stays unverified in the absence of DNA. Looked up from germline, CDR1 is ENHRY and CDR2 is SYGVKD. This CDR3 has 14 residues.

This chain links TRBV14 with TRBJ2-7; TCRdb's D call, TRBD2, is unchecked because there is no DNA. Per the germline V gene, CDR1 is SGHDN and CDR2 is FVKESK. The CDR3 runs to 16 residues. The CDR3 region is CASSQLGLADSYEQYF.

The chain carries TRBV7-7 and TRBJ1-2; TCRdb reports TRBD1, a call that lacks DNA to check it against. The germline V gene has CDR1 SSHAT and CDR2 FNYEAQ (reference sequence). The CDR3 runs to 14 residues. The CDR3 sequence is CASSFGTDPLGYTF.

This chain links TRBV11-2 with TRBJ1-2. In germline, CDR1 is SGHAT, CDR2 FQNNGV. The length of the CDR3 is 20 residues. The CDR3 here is CASSLTLVGGRPTGRYGYTF.

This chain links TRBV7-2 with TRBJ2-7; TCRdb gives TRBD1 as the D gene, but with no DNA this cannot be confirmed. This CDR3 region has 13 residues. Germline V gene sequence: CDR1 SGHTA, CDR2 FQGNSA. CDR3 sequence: CASSFPGLSEQYF.

This CDR3 is CSVVKLGYNEQFF. The V gene is TRBV29-1, the J gene TRBJ2-1; TCRdb calls TRBD2, which cannot be checked without DNA. Per germline, CDR1 SQVTM and CDR2 ANQGSEA. The CDR3 extends over 13 amino acids.

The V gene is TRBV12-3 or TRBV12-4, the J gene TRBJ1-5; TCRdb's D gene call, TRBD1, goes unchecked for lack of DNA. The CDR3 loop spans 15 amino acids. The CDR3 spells CASSLTGGPNQPQHF.

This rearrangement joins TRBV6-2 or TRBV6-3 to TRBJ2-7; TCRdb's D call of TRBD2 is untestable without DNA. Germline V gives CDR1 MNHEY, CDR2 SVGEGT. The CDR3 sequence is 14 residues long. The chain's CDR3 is CASSSAGVSYEQYF.

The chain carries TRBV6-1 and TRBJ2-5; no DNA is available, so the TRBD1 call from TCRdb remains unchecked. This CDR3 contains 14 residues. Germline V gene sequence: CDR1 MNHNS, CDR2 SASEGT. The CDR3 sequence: CASSEHRGQETQYF.

The CDR3 spells CASSSDVRTQYF. The rearrangement joins TRBV7-2 to TRBJ2-5. The CDR3 contains 12 residues. Looked up from germline, CDR1 is SGHTA and CDR2 is FQGNSA. Variable domain in full (rest from reference TRBV7-2 and TRBJ2-5): GAGVSQSPSNKVTEKGKDVELRCDPISGHTALYWYRQSLGQGLEFLIYFQGNSAPDKSGLPSDRFSAERTGGSVSTLTIQRTQQEDSAVYLCASSSDVRTQYFGPGTRLLVL.

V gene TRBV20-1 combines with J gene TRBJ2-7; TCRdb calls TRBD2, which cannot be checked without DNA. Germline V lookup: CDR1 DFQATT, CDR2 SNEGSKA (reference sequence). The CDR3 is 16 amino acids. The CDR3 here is CSASGTSGMGPYEQYF.

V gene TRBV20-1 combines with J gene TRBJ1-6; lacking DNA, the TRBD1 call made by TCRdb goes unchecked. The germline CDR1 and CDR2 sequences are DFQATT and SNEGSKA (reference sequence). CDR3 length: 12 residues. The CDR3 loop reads CSAGTGDSPLHF.

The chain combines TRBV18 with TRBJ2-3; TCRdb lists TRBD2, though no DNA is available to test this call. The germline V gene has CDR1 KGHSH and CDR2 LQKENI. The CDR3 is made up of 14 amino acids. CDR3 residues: CASSRLADTDTQYF.

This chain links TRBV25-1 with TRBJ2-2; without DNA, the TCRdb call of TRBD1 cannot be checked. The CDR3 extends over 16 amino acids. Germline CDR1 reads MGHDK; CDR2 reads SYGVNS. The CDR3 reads CASSDPGTLNTGELFF.